Presented here are 28 T cell receptor beta chains from one specimen sequenced in a study of T cells in Graves' hyperthyroidism and ophthalmopathy. Template material for amplifying TCR beta CDR3 regions consisted of RNA transcripts. The HTBI set primed first-round TCR CDR3 RT-PCR. Each CDR3 protein is one row after TCRdb ran MiXCR on the multiplex PCR reads. The sample holds approximately 320,000 distinct CDR3 sequences, around 16% seen once. The sequenced material came from blood. Receptors originate from a man aged 30-40 years with Graves' hyperthyroidism.

This clonotype came up a few times. V gene TRBV7-9 combines with J gene TRBJ2-2, with TRBD2 matching over 11 bases. Germline V gene lookup returns CDR1 SEHNR and CDR2 FQNEAQ (reference sequence). The CDR3 runs 15 residues. V lost 5 bases and J lost 5; bases outside the gene matches: 4. For the CDR3, the DNA is TGTGCCAGCAGCCCCCTAGCGGGAGGTACCGGGGAGCTGTTTTTT. Translating it yields CASSPLAGGTGELFF. The entire variable domain, with the rest obtained from reference TRBV7-9 and TRBJ2-2, is as follows: DTGVSQNPRHKITKRGQNVTFRCDPISEHNRLYWYRQTLGQGPEFLTYFQNEAQLEKSRLLSDRFSAERPKGSFSTLEIQRTEQGDSAMYLCASSPLAGGTGELFFGEGSRLTVL.

This clonotype has only a few counts. The chain employs TRBV28 and TRBJ2-1, with D perhaps matching TRBD2 (5 bases). Between the trimmed V and J ends, which lost 6 bases and 2 bases, there was a span of 26 bases. The V gene's germline CDR1 is MDHEN and CDR2 SYDVKM. This CDR3 is 19 amino acids long. The CDR3 DNA reads as TGTGCCAGCAGCTCAATGGGCCCCATGGCGGGTATCACCTACAATGAGCAGTTCTTC. Protein sequence: CASSSMGPMAGITYNEQFF. The full variable domain, rest sourced from reference TRBV28 and TRBJ2-1, is DVKVTQSSRYLVKRTGEKVFLECVQDMDHENMFWYRQDPGLGLRLIYFSYDVKMKEKGDIPEGYSVSREKKERFSLILESASTNQTSMYLCASSSMGPMAGITYNEQFFGPGTRLTVL.

In its sample, this clonotype was seen many times. V and J are TRBV7-2 and TRBJ2-7; D unresolved. CDR1 and CDR2 from the germline V gene are SGHTA and FQGNSA. The CDR3 has 13 amino acids. Deletions cut 7 bases from V and 2 bases from J, with 12 bases between. DNA for the CDR3: TGTGCCAGCAAAAAAGACGGCACCTACGAGCAGTACTTC. It is translated as CASKKDGTYEQYF.

This clonotype showed up many times. The chain carries TRBV2 and TRBJ1-4, with no clear D. V dropped 5 bases and J dropped 3 bases, with 10 bases sitting between them. Germline V gives CDR1 SNHLY, CDR2 FYNNEI. This CDR3 spans 14 amino acids. DNA of the CDR3: TGTGCCAGCAGTCCACTTCTGGCTAATGAAAAACTGTTTTTT. Its protein product is CASSPLLANEKLFF.

This clonotype came up many times. V gene TRBV7-8 combines with J gene TRBJ2-1, with 8 bases lining up with TRBD1. CDR1 and CDR2 (germline): SGHVS, FQNEAQ. This CDR3 has 16 residues. V trimming: 7 bases; J trimming: 0 bases; junction bases outside the gene matches: 8. DNA of the CDR3: TGTGCCAGCAACCGACGGACAGGGAGCTCCTACAATGAGCAGTTCTTC. This sequence encodes CASNRRTGSSYNEQFF. Drawing the rest from reference TRBV7-8 and TRBJ2-1, the complete variable domain is GAGVSQSPRYKVAKRGQDVALRCDPISGHVSLFWYQQALGQGPEFLTYFQNEAQLDKSGLPSDRFFAERPEGSVSTLKIQRTQQEDSAVYLCASNRRTGSSYNEQFFGPGTRLTVL.

This clonotype was seen repeatedly, ten times or more. The chain links TRBV28 to TRBJ1-5; 8 bases fit TRBD1. Per germline, CDR1 MDHEN and CDR2 SYDVKM. The CDR3 totals 16 residues. V trimming: 5 bases; J trimming: 0 bases; junction bases outside the gene matches: 6. This chain's CDR3 is CASSPGGGYSNQPQHF. The CDR3 DNA is TGTGCCAGCAGTCCAGGGGGCGGTTATAGCAATCAGCCCCAGCATTTT.

This clonotype was seen ten or more times. Just one base apart from a much larger clone, this may be a read error. The chain links TRBV11-2 to TRBJ1-2; TRBD1 might be the D (6 bases). The CDR3 covers 13 residues. Germline V lookup: CDR1 SGHAT, CDR2 FQNNGV. V shed 5 bases and J shed 3 bases, with 10 bases lying between them. CDR3 sequence: CASSPRTDYGYTF. The CDR3 DNA follows: TGTGCCAGCAGCCCCCGGACAGACTATGGCTACACCTTC.

This clonotype occurred many times. V usage is TRBV14 and J usage is TRBJ2-7, with D perhaps matching TRBD2 (6 bases). The CDR3 is made up of 15 amino acids. CDR1 is SGHDN, CDR2 FVKESK, per germline. V dropped 4 bases and J dropped 2 bases, with 15 bases sitting between them. CDR3 amino acids: CASSRGVQRAYEQYF. The CDR3 DNA sequence: TGTGCCAGCAGCCGGGGGGTCCAGCGCGCCTACGAGCAGTACTTC. Full variable domain (rest looked up from reference TRBV14 and TRBJ2-7): EAGVTQFPSHSVIEKGQTVTLRCDPISGHDNLYWYRRVMGKEIKFLLHFVKESKQDESGMPNNRFLAERTGGTYSTLKVQPAELEDSGVYFCASSRGVQRAYEQYFGPGTRLTVT.

This clonotype was picked up many times. This chain uses TRBV28 with TRBJ2-7; TRBD1 or TRBD2 may be the D gene (6 bases each). The V end was cut by 8 bases, the J end by 3 bases, with 17 bases between. Germline V gene sequence: CDR1 MDHEN, CDR2 SYDVKM. This CDR3 spans 14 amino acids. The CDR3 spells CASRDGGTGYEQYF. In DNA, the CDR3 is TGTGCCAGCCGGGACGGGGGCACCGGCTACGAGCAGTACTTC.

The rearrangement uses TRBV2 and TRBJ2-2; 13 bases align to TRBD2. The CDR3 is made up of 13 amino acids. V was clipped by 9 bases and J by 5 bases; unmatched bases: 0. Germline CDR1 and CDR2: SNHLY and FYNNEI. CDR3 nucleotide sequence: TGTGCCAGGGGACTAGCGGGAACCGGGGAGCTGTTTTTT. Translated: CARGLAGTGELFF.

In its sample, this clonotype was seen many times. The chain joins TRBV11-2 to TRBJ2-3; TRBD2 matches 13 bases. The ends lost 5 bases at V and 13 bases at J; junction bases unmatched: 9. CDR1 is SGHAT and CDR2 is FQNNGV in the germline V gene. The CDR3 runs to 14 residues. The CDR3 sequence: CASSPGLAGEWEYF. CDR3 nucleotides: TGTGCCAGCAGCCCCGGACTAGCGGGAGAATGGGAGTATTTT.

This clonotype was seen only a few times. The chain is built from TRBV27 and TRBJ2-5; no reliable D call. This CDR3 region has 15 residues. The V gene's germline CDR1 is MNHEY and CDR2 SMNVEV (reference sequence). Between the trimmed V and J ends, which lost 1 base and 0 bases, there was a span of 9 bases. The CDR3 loop is CASSLWTADQETQYF. CDR3 in DNA: TGTGCCAGCAGTTTATGGACGGCGGACCAAGAGACCCAGTACTTC.

The chain couples TRBV9 to TRBJ1-6; TRBD1 aligns across 11 bases. The CDR3 sequence is 15 residues long. Germline CDR1 and CDR2: SGDLS and YYNGEE. Trimming at V came to 3 bases and at J to 10 bases, leaving 6 bases not matched to a gene. The CDR3 DNA reads TGTGCCAGCAGCGCGGACAGGGGGCCGGGGTCACCCCTCCACTTT. Protein product: CASSADRGPGSPLHF.

At least ten counts were recorded for this clonotype. CDR3 region: CSARLDSSYNEQFF. The CDR3 nucleotides read TGCAGTGCACGTCTGGACAGCTCCTACAATGAGCAGTTCTTC. The rearrangement links TRBV20-1 to TRBJ2-1; maybe TRBD1 (6 bases). Per germline, CDR1 DFQATT and CDR2 SNEGSKA (reference sequence). The CDR3 totals 14 residues. The V and J ends lost 6 bases and 0 bases respectively, with 12 bases between them.

The chain recombines TRBV5-1 with TRBJ2-7, with D tentatively TRBD2 (6 bases). Germline assignment: CDR1 SGHRS and CDR2 YFSETQ. This CDR3 region has 14 residues. V was clipped by 7 bases and J by 3 bases, with 17 bases between them. CDR3 DNA sequence: TGCGCCAGCGGTAAAGTCTCGGAGGGCTACGAGCAGTACTTC. Its protein is CASGKVSEGYEQYF.

Points on this clonotype: Since a much larger clone is just one base distant, this may be a read error. This chain joins TRBV5-1 and TRBJ2-7; 7 bases fit TRBD1. CDR1 SGHRS and CDR2 YFSETQ come from the germline V gene. The CDR3 is 13 amino acids. The CDR3 loop reads CASSLEGAHEQCF. As DNA, the CDR3 is TGCGCCAGCAGCTTGGAGGGGGCCCACGAGCAGTGCTTC.

The table lists this clonotype with a few counts. Compared with germline, one end of the junction differs, possibly owing to a read error. The chain recombines TRBV18 with TRBJ2-2; D might be TRBD1 (6 bases). The CDR3 loop spans 15 amino acids. Germline values: CDR1 KGHSH, CDR2 LQKENI. In DNA, the CDR3 is TGTGCCAGCTCACCACTGGGGGCGAACACCGGGGAGCTATTTTTT. It is translated as CASSPLGANTGELFF. Variable domain in full (rest from reference TRBV18 and TRBJ2-2): NAGVMQNPRHLVRRRGQEARLRCSPMKGHSHVYWYRQLPEEGLKFMVYLQKENIIDESGMPKERFSAEFPKEGPSILRIQQVVRGDSAAYFCASSPLGANTGELFFGEGSRLTVL.

The chain combines TRBV27 with TRBJ1-3; D gene unclear. The CDR3 spans 15 residues. Trimming shortened V by 5 bases and J by 2 bases, and 13 bases separated the two germline ends. Germline assignment: CDR1 MNHEY and CDR2 SMNVEV (reference sequence). DNA for the CDR3: TGTGCCAGCAGTGAAGGGCTGATAACTGGAAACACCATATATTTT. Amino acid sequence: CASSEGLITGNTIYF.

The rearrangement links TRBV2 to TRBJ1-3; 7 bases are shared with TRBD1. Germline assignment: CDR1 SNHLY and CDR2 FYNNEI. The V segment lost 7 bases and the J segment 0 bases; nucleotides outside the gene matches: 6. CDR3 size: 15 residues. Here the CDR3 reads CASKIQGSSGNTIYF. The CDR3 DNA sequence: TGTGCCAGCAAGATACAGGGGAGCTCTGGAAACACCATATATTTT.

This clonotype has only a few counts. V usage is TRBV4-1 and J usage is TRBJ1-1; D gene unclear. The V end lost 7 bases, the J end lost 5 bases, and 17 bases lay between the germline ends. The CDR3 sequence is 14 residues long. In germline, CDR1 is MGHRA, CDR2 YSYEKL. This CDR3 is CASTGAAGGTEAFF. Written as DNA, the CDR3 is TGCGCCAGCACTGGCGCGGCAGGAGGGACTGAAGCTTTCTTT.

This clonotype was counted many times. J is TRBJ2-3 and V is TRBV27, with 7 nucleotides matching TRBD2. CDR3 length equals 13 residues. J lost 4 bases, V lost 8 bases, and 6 bases had no gene match. Germline CDR1 MNHEY, CDR2 SMNVEV (reference sequence). For the CDR3, the DNA is TGTGCCAGCGCGGCGGGAGAGGCAGATACGCAGTATTTT. The encoded protein is CASAAGEADTQYF.

This clonotype was seen more than once but under ten times. The gene calls are TRBV6-1 and TRBJ2-3; a weak D match, TRBD1 (6 bases). This CDR3 is 16 amino acids long. Germline CDR1 and CDR2: MNHNS and SASEGT. V dropped 6 bases and J dropped 0 bases, with 16 bases sitting between them. The CDR3 protein is CASSQQTGTSTDTQYF. The CDR3 DNA follows: TGTGCCAGCAGCCAACAGACGGGGACAAGCACAGATACGCAGTATTTT.

Ten or more counts support this clonotype. This rearrangement joins TRBV18 to TRBJ2-4; D gene unclear. The CDR3 is made up of 13 amino acids. Per the germline V gene, CDR1 is KGHSH and CDR2 is LQKENI. Trimming cost V 4 bases and J 8 bases, with 12 bases left between them. The CDR3 DNA is TGTGCCAGCTCACTCCGTACTAAAGACATTCAGTACTTC. Translated, it gives CASSLRTKDIQYF.

Worth noting for this clonotype: At one end the junction does not follow the germline gene, possibly because of a read error. The rearrangement uses TRBV5-1 and TRBJ2-7, with 10 positions matching TRBD2. CDR1 is SGHRS, CDR2 YFSETQ, per germline. This CDR3 contains 14 residues. CDR3 DNA: TGCGCCAGGAGCTTGACGACTAGCGGGTACGAGCAGTACTTC. As protein: CARSLTTSGYEQYF.

This clonotype was counted only a few times. The chain joins TRBV5-1 to TRBJ2-7; 7 bases are shared with TRBD1. The CDR3 extends over 15 amino acids. Germline CDR1 SGHRS, CDR2 YFSETQ. With 4 bases clipped from V and 3 bases from J, the junction kept 10 bases outside the gene matches. For the CDR3, the DNA is TGCGCCAGCAGCGGGGGACAGTCCAATTACTACGAGCAGTACTTC. This codes for CASSGGQSNYYEQYF.

This clonotype was seen only a few times. The CDR3 coding sequence is TGTGCCAGCAGCCTACTGGGACAGCTTCAGGTCTACGAGCAGTACTTC. Its translation is CASSLLGQLQVYEQYF. This rearrangement joins TRBV5-5 to TRBJ2-7, with 7 bases matching TRBD1. CDR1 and CDR2 from the germline V gene are SGHKS and YYEKEE (reference sequence). This CDR3 is 16 amino acids long. The V segment lost 4 bases and the J segment 3 bases; nucleotides outside the gene matches: 13.

This chain connects TRBV27 to TRBJ2-1; TRBD2 might be the D (6 bases). This CDR3 contains 16 residues. The V gene lost 0 bases and the J gene lost 4 bases, with 13 bases spanning the gap. Germline CDR1 MNHEY, CDR2 SMNVEV (reference sequence). The CDR3 DNA reads TGTGCCAGCAGTTTATCGTGGGGGGAGCATTACAATGAGCAGTTCTTC. It translates to CASSLSWGEHYNEQFF.

Many counts were recorded for this clonotype. The rearrangement uses TRBV20-1 and TRBJ2-7; D ambiguous. Germline V lookup: CDR1 DFQATT, CDR2 SNEGSKA (reference sequence). The ends were cut back, 5 bases at V and 1 base at J, with 15 bases in the middle. The CDR3 extends over 14 amino acids. In DNA form, the CDR3 reads TGCAGTGCTTCCGGACCCCTAACGTCCTACGAGCAGTACTTC. Protein product: CSASGPLTSYEQYF.